Sequencing of this T cell receptor (beta chain) was carried out in a study of T cell responses to AZD1222 COVID-19 vaccine. Study-level results: Seropositive AZD1222 recipients at baseline numbered only five to seven. Donors were chiefly white British, with a greater number of females, and clonal diversity was perhaps underestimated. Vaccine-associated CD4 TCRs ranged over spike, dominating at 160-218 and 743-854.

Germline V lookup: CDR1 SGHVS, CDR2 FQNEAQ. The CDR3 has 18 amino acids. V gave up 1 base and J gave up 0 bases; unmatched junction bases: 5. Concerning this clone: Its antigen is currently unknown.

Repertoires were generated with immunoSEQ multiplex PCR, while TCRdb's copy carries only in-frame clones and drops some. This repertoire shows 150,000 or so clones, around 87% found once; its top ten account for about a tenth. The chain employs TRBV7-8 and TRBJ2-3, with TRBD2 matching over 12 bases. Sequences were derived from peripheral blood, sampled 28 days after the second AZD1222 dose. The clonotype was recovered from an adult who received the AZD1222 COVID-19 vaccine. The CDR3: CASSLGLAGGASTDTQYF. CDR3 coding DNA: TGTGCCAGCAGCTTAGGGCTAGCGGGAGGGGCTAGCACAGATACGCAGTATTTT. The whole variable domain, filled in from reference TRBV7-8 and TRBJ2-3, reads GAGVSQSPRYKVAKRGQDVALRCDPISGHVSLFWYQQALGQGPEFLTYFQNEAQLDKSGLPSDRFFAERPEGSVSTLKIQRTQQEDSAVYLCASSLGLAGGASTDTQYFGPGTRLTVL.